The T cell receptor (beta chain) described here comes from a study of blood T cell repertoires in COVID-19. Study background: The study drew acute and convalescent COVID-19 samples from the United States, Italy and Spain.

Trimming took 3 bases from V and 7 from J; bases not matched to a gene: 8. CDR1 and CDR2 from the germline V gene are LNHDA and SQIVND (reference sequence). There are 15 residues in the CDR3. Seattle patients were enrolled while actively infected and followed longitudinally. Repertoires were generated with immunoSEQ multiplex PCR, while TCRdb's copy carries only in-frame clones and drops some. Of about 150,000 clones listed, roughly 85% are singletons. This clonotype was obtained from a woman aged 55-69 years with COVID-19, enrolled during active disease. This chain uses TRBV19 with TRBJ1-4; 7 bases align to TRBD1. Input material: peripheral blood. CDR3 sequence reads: CASSMDDRAVEKLFF. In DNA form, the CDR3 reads TGTGCCAGTAGTATGGACGACAGGGCGGTTGAAAAACTGTTTTTT.